This TCR beta chain stems from a study of identical twins. Overall study findings and caveats: Carriage of fewer insertions was seen in abundant cord blood beta clonotypes, whereas memory repertoires showed none.

Germline CDR1 and CDR2: MNHEY and SVGEGT. CDR3 length equals 14 residues. V lost 2 bases to trimming and J lost 6 bases, with 11 bases between them. A universal primer site came from template switching; cDNA carried unique molecular identifiers. TCRdb re-derived calls from the 5' RACE reads in MiXCR, one entry per CDR3 protein. The sample records around 510,000 distinct CDR3 sequences, 14% being singletons. This clonotype was detected a few times. Its antigen is not known. The same specimen was also included in a second study, on yellow fever vaccine responses in identical twins.

This chain connects TRBV6-2 or TRBV6-3 to TRBJ2-1, with D tentatively TRBD2 (5 bases). Sequencing input: CD4+ T cells sorted from blood. The source is a woman younger than 30 in good health. The CDR3 protein is CASSYAHRGNEQFF. Here the CDR3 DNA reads TGTGCCAGCAGTTACGCCCATCGGGGCAATGAGCAGTTCTTC.